This T cell receptor (beta chain) was sequenced during a study of shared clonotypes between healthy human individuals. Study-wide background: Each donor had three CD4 naive, three CD4 memory, two CD8 naive and one CD8 memory plate. Study findings and constraints: Few donors limited the genetic and exposure-history diversity represented. Rarefaction curves obtained for sorted subsets showed sequencing incomplete despite large depth.

Clones were sequenced by immunoSEQ multiplex PCR, and TCRdb holds only the in-frame ones, with some missing. The sample has 2 million to 2.5 million clones; approximately 95% are singletons. On this clone: Its antigen is not identified.

The specimen was naive CD4+ T cells sorted from blood. The subset denotes: CD45RA+ positively selected. This sequence was found in a man between 18 and 35 years old in good health.

Written as DNA, the CDR3 is TGTGCCAGCAGCTTACGGGGGGGTTTTGGCTACAATGAGCAGTTCTTC. It yields the protein CASSLRGGFGYNEQFF. J is TRBJ2-1 and V is TRBV11-2; 8 positions agree with TRBD2. Trimming at V came to 2 bases and at J to 3 bases, leaving 6 bases not matched to a gene. Looked up from germline, CDR1 is SGHAT and CDR2 is FQNNGV. This CDR3 region has 16 residues.